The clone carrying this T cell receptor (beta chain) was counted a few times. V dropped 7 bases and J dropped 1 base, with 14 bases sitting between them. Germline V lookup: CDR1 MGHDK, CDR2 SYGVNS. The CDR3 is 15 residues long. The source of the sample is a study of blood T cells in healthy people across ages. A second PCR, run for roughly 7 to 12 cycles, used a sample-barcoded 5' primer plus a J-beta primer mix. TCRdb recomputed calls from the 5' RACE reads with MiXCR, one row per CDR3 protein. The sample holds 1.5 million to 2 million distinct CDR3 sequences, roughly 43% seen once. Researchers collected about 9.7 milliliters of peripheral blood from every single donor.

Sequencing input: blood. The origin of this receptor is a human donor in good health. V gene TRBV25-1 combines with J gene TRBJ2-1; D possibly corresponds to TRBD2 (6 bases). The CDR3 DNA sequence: TGTGCCAGCACCCTGTTGGAGGGGTCCTACAATGAGCAGTTCTTC. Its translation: CASTLLEGSYNEQFF.